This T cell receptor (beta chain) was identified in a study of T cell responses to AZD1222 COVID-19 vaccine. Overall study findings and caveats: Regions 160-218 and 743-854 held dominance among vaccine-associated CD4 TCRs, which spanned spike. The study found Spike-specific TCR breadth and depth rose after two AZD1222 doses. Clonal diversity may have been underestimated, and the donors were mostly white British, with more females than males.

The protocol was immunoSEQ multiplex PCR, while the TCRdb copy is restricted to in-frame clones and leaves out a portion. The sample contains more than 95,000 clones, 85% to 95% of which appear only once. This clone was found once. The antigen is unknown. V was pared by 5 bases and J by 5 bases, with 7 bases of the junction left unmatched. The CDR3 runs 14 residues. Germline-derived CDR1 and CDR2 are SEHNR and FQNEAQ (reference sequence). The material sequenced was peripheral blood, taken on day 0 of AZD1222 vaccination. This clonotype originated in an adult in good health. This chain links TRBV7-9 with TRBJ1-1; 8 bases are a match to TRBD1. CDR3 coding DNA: TGTGCCAGCAGCCGTTTAACAGGGGGGACTGAAGCTTTCTTT. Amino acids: CASSRLTGGTEAFF.